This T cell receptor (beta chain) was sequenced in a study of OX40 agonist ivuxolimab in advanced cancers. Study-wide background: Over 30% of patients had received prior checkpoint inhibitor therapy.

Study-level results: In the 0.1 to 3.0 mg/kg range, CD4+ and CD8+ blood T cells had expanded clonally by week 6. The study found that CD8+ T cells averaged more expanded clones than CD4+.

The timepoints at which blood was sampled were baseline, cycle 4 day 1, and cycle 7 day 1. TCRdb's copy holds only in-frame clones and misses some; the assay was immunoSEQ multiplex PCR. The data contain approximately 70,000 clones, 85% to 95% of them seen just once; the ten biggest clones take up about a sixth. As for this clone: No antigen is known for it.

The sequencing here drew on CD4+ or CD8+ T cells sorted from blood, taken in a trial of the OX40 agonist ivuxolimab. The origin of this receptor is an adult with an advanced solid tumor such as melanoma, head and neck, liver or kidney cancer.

The DNA for the CDR3 is TGTGCCAGCAGTTTAGACGGGACAGGGGGCAGGTACTATGGCTACACCTTC. Translated: CASSLDGTGGRYYGYTF. The J gene is TRBJ1-2, the V gene TRBV27, with 12 bases matching TRBD1. CDR1 is MNHEY, CDR2 SMNVEV, per germline (reference sequence). The CDR3 spans 17 residues. J was trimmed by 3 bases and V by 2 bases; bases with no gene match: 7.